The rows below give T cell receptor beta chains drawn from one sample of a study of human T cells and chemical hapten exposure. One entry per CDR3 protein results from TCRdb running MiXCR on the 5' RACE reads. The sample yields approximately 140,000 distinct CDR3 sequences, about 4.3% seen once. All receptors derive from a female donor in good health. The CDR3 runs from the conserved cysteine through the conserved F or W. The order of the fields is V gene, D gene, J gene, clone size, CDR3 length, CDR3 protein, CDR3 DNA. D genes are given only for firm matches. Size is omitted from some rows. Given values are once, few, many or a class for expanded clones.

V gene: TRBV18; D gene: .; J gene: TRBJ2-5; clone size: many; CDR3 length: 14; CDR3 protein: CASSPRQRGETQYF; CDR3 DNA: TGTGCCAGCTCACCCCGACAGAGGGGAGAGACCCAGTACTTC
V gene: TRBV20-1; D gene: .; J gene: TRBJ1-1; clone size: many; CDR3 length: 13; CDR3 protein: CSARAGFNTEAFF; CDR3 DNA: TGCAGTGCTAGAGCAGGCTTTAACACTGAAGCTTTCTTT
V gene: TRBV9; D gene: .; J gene: TRBJ2-5; clone size: many; CDR3 length: 14; CDR3 protein: CASSVHGNQETQYF; CDR3 DNA: TGTGCCAGCAGCGTGCACGGGAACCAAGAGACCCAGTACTTC
V gene: TRBV6-1; D gene: .; J gene: TRBJ2-1; clone size: many; CDR3 length: 13; CDR3 protein: CASITGAANEQFF; CDR3 DNA: TGTGCCAGTATTACCGGCGCGGCGAATGAGCAGTTCTTC
V gene: TRBV2; D gene: .; J gene: TRBJ1-5; clone size: many; CDR3 length: 13; CDR3 protein: CASSSVSNQPQHF; CDR3 DNA: TGTGCCAGCAGTTCGGTTAGCAATCAGCCCCAGCATTTT
V gene: TRBV27; D gene: .; J gene: TRBJ1-6; clone size: .; CDR3 length: 17; CDR3 protein: CASSQWGNDQTASPLHF; CDR3 DNA: TGTGCCAGCAGCCAATGGGGGAACGATCAAACAGCGTCACCCCTCCACTTT
V gene: TRBV7-2; D gene: TRBD2; J gene: TRBJ2-1; clone size: .; CDR3 length: 15; CDR3 protein: CASSTSGGSYNEQFF; CDR3 DNA: TGTGCCAGCAGCACTAGCGGGGGATCCTACAATGAGCAGTTCTTC
V gene: TRBV2; D gene: TRBD1; J gene: TRBJ1-2; clone size: many; CDR3 length: 14; CDR3 protein: CASATGRDNYGYTF; CDR3 DNA: TGTGCCAGCGCGACAGGGCGGGACAACTATGGCTACACCTTC
V gene: TRBV9; D gene: TRBD2; J gene: TRBJ2-1; clone size: many; CDR3 length: 15; CDR3 protein: CASSPRLAGVNEQFF; CDR3 DNA: TGTGCCAGCAGCCCCCGACTAGCGGGGGTCAATGAGCAGTTCTTC
V gene: TRBV29-1; D gene: .; J gene: TRBJ2-7; clone size: many; CDR3 length: 13; CDR3 protein: CSVGPVSSYEQYF; CDR3 DNA: TGCAGCGTTGGTCCAGTCAGCTCCTACGAGCAGTACTTC
V gene: TRBV20-1; D gene: .; J gene: TRBJ2-3; clone size: many; CDR3 length: 15; CDR3 protein: CSARATSQSIDTQYF; CDR3 DNA: TGCAGTGCTAGAGCAACTAGCCAAAGTATCGATACGCAGTATTTT
V gene: TRBV20-1; D gene: .; J gene: TRBJ1-1; clone size: few; CDR3 length: 15; CDR3 protein: CSARARTARNTEAFF; CDR3 DNA: TGCAGTGCTAGAGCGAGGACAGCCAGGAACACTGAAGCTTTCTTT
V gene: TRBV11-3; D gene: .; J gene: TRBJ1-5; clone size: few; CDR3 length: 14; CDR3 protein: CASSLIWGNQPQHF; CDR3 DNA: TGTGCCAGCAGCTTGATATGGGGCAATCAGCCCCAGCATTTT
V gene: TRBV7-3; D gene: .; J gene: TRBJ1-2; clone size: .; CDR3 length: 13; CDR3 protein: CASSTDPYYGYTF; CDR3 DNA: TGTGCCAGCAGCACGGACCCTTACTATGGCTACACCTTC
V gene: TRBV5-4; D gene: TRBD1; J gene: TRBJ1-1; clone size: few; CDR3 length: 15; CDR3 protein: CASSRGGGANTEAFF; CDR3 DNA: TGTGCCAGCAGCCGCGGAGGGGGCGCGAACACTGAAGCTTTCTTT
V gene: TRBV28; D gene: .; J gene: TRBJ2-7; clone size: many; CDR3 length: 14; CDR3 protein: CASSFPISPYEQYF; CDR3 DNA: TGTGCCAGCAGTTTTCCGATATCTCCCTACGAGCAGTACTTC
V gene: TRBV7-9; D gene: .; J gene: TRBJ1-4; clone size: many; CDR3 length: 15; CDR3 protein: CASSLVSGATEKLFF; CDR3 DNA: TGTGCCAGCAGCTTAGTATCGGGGGCGACTGAAAAACTGTTTTTT
V gene: TRBV10-3; D gene: .; J gene: TRBJ2-5; clone size: few; CDR3 length: 11; CDR3 protein: CASMSQETQYF; CDR3 DNA: TGTGCCAGCATGTCCCAAGAGACCCAGTACTTC
V gene: TRBV12-3/TRBV12-4; D gene: .; J gene: TRBJ1-1; clone size: many; CDR3 length: 10; CDR3 protein: CASMNTEAFF; CDR3 DNA: TGTGCCAGTATGAACACTGAAGCTTTCTTT
V gene: TRBV27; D gene: TRBD1; J gene: TRBJ1-2; clone size: many; CDR3 length: 16; CDR3 protein: CASSATITGGYYGYTF; CDR3 DNA: TGTGCCAGCAGTGCTACAATCACAGGGGGCTACTATGGCTACACCTTC
V gene: TRBV28; D gene: TRBD2; J gene: TRBJ2-1; clone size: few; CDR3 length: 14; CDR3 protein: CASSLAGGRDEQFF; CDR3 DNA: TGTGCCAGCAGTCTAGCGGGGGGGAGGGATGAGCAGTTCTTC
V gene: TRBV25-1; D gene: TRBD1; J gene: TRBJ1-4; clone size: many; CDR3 length: 15; CDR3 protein: CASSDQGAANEKLFF; CDR3 DNA: TGTGCCAGCAGTGACCAGGGGGCGGCGAATGAAAAACTGTTTTTT
V gene: TRBV5-1; D gene: .; J gene: TRBJ1-1; clone size: few; CDR3 length: 12; CDR3 protein: CASSARNAEAFF; CDR3 DNA: TGCGCCAGCAGCGCGAGGAACGCTGAAGCTTTCTTT
V gene: TRBV7-9; D gene: .; J gene: TRBJ1-6; clone size: .; CDR3 length: 13; CDR3 protein: CASSPTSTLSFHF; CDR3 DNA: TGTGCCAGCAGCCCAACCTCGACACTTTCCTTCCACTTT